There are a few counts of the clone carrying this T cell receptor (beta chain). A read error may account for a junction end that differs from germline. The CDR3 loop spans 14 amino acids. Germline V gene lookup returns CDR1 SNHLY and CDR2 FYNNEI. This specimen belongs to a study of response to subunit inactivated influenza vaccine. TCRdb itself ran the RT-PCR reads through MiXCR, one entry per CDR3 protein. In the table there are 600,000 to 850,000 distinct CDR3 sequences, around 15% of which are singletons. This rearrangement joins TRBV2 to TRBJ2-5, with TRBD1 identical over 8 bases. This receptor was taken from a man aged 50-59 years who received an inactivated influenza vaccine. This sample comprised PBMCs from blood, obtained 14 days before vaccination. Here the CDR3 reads CASREGQGGETQYF. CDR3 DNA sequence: TGTGCCAGCAGAGAAGGACAGGGTGGTGAGACCCAGTACTTC.